These T cell receptor beta chains were read from a single sample in a study of regulatory T cells in long-lasting Graves disease. TCRdb analysed the multiplex PCR reads with MiXCR anew, one entry per CDR3 protein. The top ten clones hold 10% of a sample with around 500,000 distinct CDR3 sequences, about 13% of them seen once. These data are also associated with another study on T cells in Graves' hyperthyroidism and ophthalmopathy.

Sequenced here: peripheral blood mononuclear cells (PBMCs), sampled at new diagnosis, from a patient treated with antithyroid drugs. The receptors were gathered from a man aged 25-45 years with Graves disease. CDR3s include the opening cysteine and the closing phenylalanine or tryptophan. The D gene is left open where the match is weak. Some rows have no size entry. The others give once, few or many, or a class for an expanded clone.

v_gene,j_gene,d_gene,abundance,CDR3nt,CDR3aa
TRBV27,TRBJ1-6,TRBD1,few,TGTGCCAGCAGTTTTAGGGACAGAATTAATTCACCCCTCCACTTT,CASSFRDRINSPLHF
TRBV7-9,TRBJ1-6,NA,many,TGTGCCAGCAGCCTTGAGGGCTTAGATTCACCCCTCCACTTT,CASSLEGLDSPLHF
TRBV3-1,TRBJ2-3,TRBD2,NA,TGTGCCAGCAGCCCCCCGATGGCGGGAGGGGCAGATACGCAGTATTTT,CASSPPMAGGADTQYF
TRBV2,TRBJ2-7,NA,many,TGTGCCAGCATGGTCAGCTCCTACGAGCAGTACTTC,CASMVSSYEQYF
TRBV9,TRBJ2-1,NA,few,TGTGCCAGCAGCACGCCGCGGGGTACAGGGACGGCCTACAATGAGCAGTTCTTC,CASSTPRGTGTAYNEQFF
TRBV2,TRBJ1-1,NA,many,TGTGCCAGCAGGCAGACTGAAGCTTTCTTT,CASRQTEAFF
TRBV15,TRBJ1-6,NA,few,TGTGCCACCAGCAGGGACCCGGGAGCGAATTCACCCCTCCACTTT,CATSRDPGANSPLHF
TRBV20-1,TRBJ2-2,TRBD2,NA,TGCAGTGCTAGGACGGGACTAGCGGACACCGGGGAGCTGTTTTTT,CSARTGLADTGELFF
TRBV2,TRBJ2-3,TRBD2,many,TGTGCCAGCAGTGAAGTAGGGACTAGCAACGCAGATACGCAGTATTTT,CASSEVGTSNADTQYF
TRBV27,TRBJ1-4,TRBD1,many,TGTGCCAGCGCAAGGGGGACAGCGAATGAAAAACTGTTTTTT,CASARGTANEKLFF
TRBV7-3,TRBJ2-3,TRBD2,NA,TGTGCCAGCAGTCCCAAGGGGAGACGGACTAGCGGTACAGATACGCAGTATTTT,CASSPKGRRTSGTDTQYF
TRBV6-1,TRBJ1-2,NA,NA,TGTGCCGGCAGCTTATGGAGCAGGGAGGTAAATGGCTACACCTTC,CAGSLWSREVNGYTF
TRBV12-3/TRBV12-4,TRBJ2-5,NA,many,TGTGCCAGCAGTAAAGAGACCCAGTACTTC,CASSKETQYF
TRBV29-1,TRBJ1-5,NA,many,TGCAGCGTTGAAAGGGACGGGCAGCCCCAGCATTTT,CSVERDGQPQHF
TRBV9,TRBJ1-1,NA,many,TGTGCCAGCAGCCCGGAAGAGGACACTGAAGCTTTCTTT,CASSPEEDTEAFF
TRBV11-2,TRBJ2-1,TRBD1,many,TGTGCCAGCAGCCAGGACAGGGGACCCTACAATGAGCAGTTCTTC,CASSQDRGPYNEQFF
TRBV20-1,TRBJ2-1,TRBD2,NA,TGCAGTCCCATCGGGCGGGAGAAGGAAGATGAGCAGTTCTTC,CSPIGREKEDEQFF
TRBV12-3/TRBV12-4,TRBJ2-3,NA,many,TGTGCCAGCACTCGTGGGGGGAGAATCTTCGGGGATACGCAGTATTTT,CASTRGGRIFGDTQYF
TRBV5-5,TRBJ1-2,NA,NA,TGTGCCAGCAGTTCCCCCATCCGCCCGAGCAGCTATGGCTACACCTTC,CASSSPIRPSSYGYTF
TRBV5-1,TRBJ2-1,NA,many,TGCGCCAGCAGCTTGGAACAGACAGTTCGGACCAATGAGCAGTTCTTC,CASSLEQTVRTNEQFF
TRBV7-6,TRBJ1-1,NA,many,TGTGCCAGCAGCTTAGTGTTCGGGGGACGGAGGAGCTCTGAAGCTTTCTTT,CASSLVFGGRRSSEAFF
TRBV28,TRBJ1-2,TRBD1,many,TGTGCCAGCAGTTTACGGCGGCGAGGGGGCGATGGCTACACCTTC,CASSLRRRGGDGYTF
TRBV6-1,TRBJ2-7,TRBD1,NA,TGTGCCACTCTGCCCAACAGGGGCGGCAACGAGCAGTACTTC,CATLPNRGGNEQYF
TRBV6-1,TRBJ1-1,NA,many,TGTGCCAGCAGTGGCCGGACAGCTGAAGCTTTCTTT,CASSGRTAEAFF
TRBV5-6,TRBJ2-3,NA,many,TGTGCCAGCAGCGCTTTAGGGGGGCCGCAGTATTTT,CASSALGGPQYF
TRBV6-2/TRBV6-3,TRBJ2-5,TRBD2,many,TGTGCCAGCAGTTACTTCCAGCGGGAGAAAGAGACCCAGTACTTC,CASSYFQREKETQYF
TRBV20-1,TRBJ2-7,TRBD2,many,TGCAGTGCTAGAGATAAAGGCGGGACTAGCACTCCCTACGAGCAGTACTTC,CSARDKGGTSTPYEQYF
TRBV7-8,TRBJ1-5,NA,many,TGTGCCAGCAGCTTAATCGGGGAATGGCCCCAGCATTTT,CASSLIGEWPQHF
TRBV6-1,TRBJ2-1,NA,many,TGTGCCAGCGGGTCAGGGTGGAATGAGCAGTTCTTC,CASGSGWNEQFF
TRBV28,TRBJ2-3,NA,many,TGTGCCAGCAGTTTGATGGTGGATACGCAGTATTTT,CASSLMVDTQYF
TRBV6-1,TRBJ2-5,NA,NA,TGTGCCAGCAGTGAAGCGTGGGTATTACAAGAGACCCAGTACTTC,CASSEAWVLQETQYF